Listed here are 31 T cell receptor beta chains from one sample, sequenced in a study of radiation and T cells in renal cell carcinoma. Time point here: blood 2 weeks post-SBRT. As for treatment: 15 Gy SBRT to primary tumor, nephrectomy 4 weeks later. Some clones are missing from TCRdb's copy, which holds only in-frame ones; the method was immunoSEQ multiplex PCR. In the table there are about 150,000 clones, about 91% of which are singletons. Sample: blood, taken from a patient whose treatment included radiotherapy and nephrectomy. The source is a woman between 50 and 59 years old with renal cell carcinoma.

V gene TRBV29-1 combines with J gene TRBJ2-3; D may match TRBD1 or TRBD2 (5 bases each). V shed 4 bases and J shed 3 bases, with 11 bases lying between them. CDR3 length equals 13 residues. The germline V gene encodes CDR1 SQVTM and CDR2 ANQGSEA. CDR3 DNA: TGCAGCGTTGGAGGGGTGGTAACAGATACGCAGTATTTT. Translating it yields CSVGGVVTDTQYF.

This chain links TRBV6-6 with TRBJ1-5, with D possibly being TRBD1 (6 bases). V was pared by 10 bases and J by 13 bases, with 14 bases between. Germline CDR1 is MNHNY and CDR2 is SVGAGI (reference sequence). The CDR3 covers 10 residues. CDR3 sequence: CATREGEQHF. The CDR3 nucleotides are TGTGCCACCCGAGAGGGGGAACAGCATTTT.

This chain links TRBV4-2 with TRBJ2-5, with a tentative D call TRBD2 (6 bases). The end of the DNA aligns better with TRBJ2-7, so the J call may be wrong. The CDR3 spans 14 residues. Germline V gene data show CDR1 as LGHNA and CDR2 as YNFKEQ. The DNA for the CDR3 is TGTGCCAGCAGCCCAATGTACGGAGGGGACGAGCAGTACTTC. Encoded protein: CASSPMYGGDEQYF.

The chain recombines TRBV5-4 with TRBJ2-4, with D perhaps given as TRBD1 or TRBD2 (5 bases each). The CDR3 runs to 15 residues. CDR1 and CDR2 (germline): SGHNT, YYREEE (reference sequence). V was pared by 2 bases and J by 1 base, with 10 bases between. CDR3 sequence reads: CASSLSGPAKNIQYF. As DNA, the CDR3 is TGTGCCAGCAGCTTATCGGGGCCCGCCAAAAACATTCAGTACTTC.

The chain has TRBV21-1 and TRBJ1-2. TRBV21-1 is a pseudogene. CDR3 length: 19 residues. The CDR3 region is CASSNSRRTWRIFSDGYTF. Here the CDR3 DNA reads TGTGCCAGCAGCAACAGTCGTAGGACTTGGAGGATTTTTAGCGATGGCTACACCTTC.

This clone is a singleton in its sample. This chain connects TRBV6-1 to TRBJ1-2; 7 bases are shared with TRBD1. The CDR3 totals 13 residues. CDR1 is MNHNS and CDR2 is SASEGT in the germline V gene. Germline trimming cut 7 bases from V and 7 bases from J; bases unmatched to any gene: 9. This CDR3 reads CASIVTGYSGYTF. The CDR3 DNA reads as TGTGCCAGCATCGTGACAGGGTATAGTGGCTACACCTTC.

The rearrangement links TRBV19 to TRBJ2-6; a possible D gene is TRBD2 (5 bases). CDR1 and CDR2 from the germline V gene are LNHDA and SQIVND (reference sequence). V was trimmed by 7 bases and J by 0 bases, leaving 13 bases between them. CDR3 length: 16 amino acids. The CDR3 spells CASTGKLLSGANVLTF. CDR3 bases: TGTGCCAGTACGGGGAAGTTACTCTCTGGGGCCAACGTCCTGACTTTC. Full variable domain (remainder filled in from reference TRBV19 and TRBJ2-6): DGGITQSPKYLFRKEGQNVTLSCEQNLNHDAMYWYRQDPGQGLRLIYYSQIVNDFQKGDIAEGYSVSREKKESFPLTVTSAQKNPTAFYLCASTGKLLSGANVLTFGAGSRLTVL.

The rearrangement uses TRBV6-6 and TRBJ1-2; no clear D gene. V was trimmed by 0 bases and J by 7 bases, leaving 12 bases between them. This CDR3 comprises 14 residues. Germline V CDR1 and CDR2: MNHNY, SVGAGI (reference sequence). The CDR3 DNA sequence: TGTGCCAGCAGTTACTCGCGGGAAGAGGGTGGCTACACCTTC. Translated: CASSYSREEGGYTF.

The chain joins TRBV7-6 to TRBJ1-2; TRBD1 agrees at 8 bases. The CDR3 spans 13 residues. Germline-derived CDR1 and CDR2 are SGHVS and FNYEAQ. The V segment lost 6 bases and the J segment 5 bases; nucleotides outside the gene matches: 5. CDR3 in amino acids: CASSRTGSYGYTF. DNA of the CDR3: TGTGCCAGCAGTAGGACAGGGAGTTATGGCTACACCTTC.

The CDR3 sequence is CASSVGQINEKLFF. As DNA, the CDR3 is TGTGCCAGCAGTGTCGGACAAATCAATGAAAAACTGTTTTTT. J is TRBJ1-4 and V is TRBV7-2, with a possible D match to TRBD1 (5 bases). Germline CDR1 and CDR2: SGHTA and FQGNSA. V gave up 6 bases and J gave up 5 bases, with 13 bases separating them. This CDR3 region has 14 residues.

This chain connects TRBV9 to TRBJ1-4; TRBD1 is a possible D gene (5 bases). V lost 4 bases, J lost 8 bases, and 21 bases lay in between. CDR1 is SGDLS, CDR2 YYNGEE, per germline. The CDR3 has 16 amino acids. The CDR3 region has the DNA TGTGCCAGCAGCCCCACGACCGGGGCCGGAACCGAAAAACTGTTTTTT. This translates into CASSPTTGAGTEKLFF.

V is TRBV2 and J is TRBJ1-2; D call uncertain. CDR3 length: 13 amino acids. The germline V and J ends were trimmed by 3 bases and 1 base, with 6 bases remaining between them. Germline CDR1 is SNHLY and CDR2 is FYNNEI. CDR3 loop: CASSDSSNYGYTF. The CDR3 DNA reads as TGTGCCAGCAGTGATTCGAGTAACTATGGCTACACCTTC. Complete variable domain (other parts from reference TRBV2 and TRBJ1-2): EPEVTQTPSHQVTQMGQEVILRCVPISNHLYFYWYRQILGQKVEFLVSFYNNEISEKSEIFDDQFSVERPDGSNFTLKIRSTKLEDSAMYFCASSDSSNYGYTFGSGTRLTVV.

V gene TRBV5-1 combines with J gene TRBJ2-7; 7 nucleotides match TRBD1. The V segment lost 4 bases and the J segment 4 bases; nucleotides outside the gene matches: 8. Per germline, CDR1 SGHRS and CDR2 YFSETQ. This CDR3 contains 14 residues. CDR3 loop: CASSRTGQAYEQYF. In DNA, the CDR3 is TGCGCCAGCAGCAGAACAGGACAGGCTTACGAGCAGTACTTC.

This clone was recorded only once. The rearrangement links TRBV15 to TRBJ2-7; 7 nucleotides match TRBD1. The CDR3 sequence is 14 residues long. CDR1 LNHNV and CDR2 YYDKDF come from the germline V gene (reference sequence). After removal of 0 bases from V and 5 bases from J, the junction contained 4 bases not matched to a gene. The CDR3 nucleotides are TGTGCCACCAGCAGAGAGACAGGGCCGGACGAGCAGTACTTC. It is translated as CATSRETGPDEQYF.

The rearrangement joins TRBV7-6 to TRBJ1-3; TRBD1 aligns across 9 bases. Germline CDR1 reads SGHVS; CDR2 reads FNYEAQ. This CDR3 spans 15 amino acids. The V segment lost 5 bases and the J segment 6 bases; nucleotides outside the gene matches: 8. The CDR3 DNA is TGTGCCAGCAGCCCGGGGACAGGGTTTGAAAACACCATATATTTT. Translated: CASSPGTGFENTIYF.

This chain links TRBV4-3 with TRBJ1-4; 9 bases line up with TRBD1. With 4 bases clipped from V and 6 bases from J, the junction kept 9 bases outside the gene matches. This CDR3 spans 16 amino acids. Germline values: CDR1 LGHNA, CDR2 YSLEER. The CDR3, as DNA: TGCGCCAGCAGCCGCGACAGGGGGATCGGGTATGAAAAACTGTTTTTT. Protein product: CASSRDRGIGYEKLFF.

The gene calls are TRBV7-6 and TRBJ2-1, with 7 positions matching TRBD2. The germline V gene has CDR1 SGHVS and CDR2 FNYEAQ. V shed 0 bases, J shed 10 bases, and the junction held 12 bases outside the gene matches. The CDR3 contains 16 residues. The CDR3 region is CASSLALASGDYEQFF. In nucleotides, the CDR3 is TGTGCCAGCAGCTTAGCGTTGGCTAGCGGAGACTACGAGCAGTTCTTC. Using reference TRBV7-6 and TRBJ2-1 for the parts outside the CDR3, the full variable domain is GAGVSQSPRYKVTKRGQDVALRCDPISGHVSLYWYRQALGQGPEFLTYFNYEAQQDKSGLPNDRFSAERPEGSISTLTIQRTEQRDSAMYRCASSLALASGDYEQFFGPGTRLTVL.

This clone came up a few times. The chain joins TRBV27 to TRBJ1-2, with a possible D match to TRBD1 (6 bases). Looked up from germline, CDR1 is MNHEY and CDR2 is SMNVEV (reference sequence). The CDR3 length is 17 residues. Between the trimmed V and J ends, which lost 6 bases and 5 bases, there was a span of 25 bases. CDR3 sequence: CASRTTLGDQGQYGYTF. CDR3 DNA sequence: TGTGCCAGCAGAACTACATTGGGGGATCAGGGGCAATATGGCTACACCTTC.

The J gene is TRBJ2-5, the V gene TRBV5-8, with unresolved D. The V end lost 6 bases, the J end lost 1 base, and 7 bases lay between the germline ends. The CDR3 totals 12 residues. Looked up from germline, CDR1 is SGHTS and CDR2 is YDEGEE. CDR3: CASTRRQETQYF. In DNA form, the CDR3 reads TGTGCCAGCACCCGACGCCAAGAGACCCAGTACTTC.

This rearrangement joins TRBV6-6 to TRBJ2-2; 10 bases line up with TRBD1. CDR1 is MNHNY, CDR2 SVGAGI, per germline (reference sequence). The J segment lost 9 bases and the V segment lost 0 bases, leaving 4 bases of the junction unmatched. CDR3 length equals 15 residues. The CDR3 loop reads CASSYSDRGQRELFF. The CDR3 DNA reads as TGTGCCAGCAGTTACTCAGACAGGGGGCAGAGGGAGCTGTTTTTT.

The rearrangement links TRBV7-8 to TRBJ2-7; D might be TRBD1 or TRBD2, each matching 5 bases. The V end was cut by 4 bases, the J end by 3 bases, with 10 bases between. The germline V gene has CDR1 SGHVS and CDR2 FQNEAQ. The CDR3 contains 13 residues. CDR3 sequence: CASSSGPRYEQYF. Here the CDR3 DNA reads TGTGCCAGCAGCTCGGGACCACGCTACGAGCAGTACTTC.

Of note for this clone: This same CDR3 is encoded by further DNA sequences in the sample. This chain links TRBV30 with TRBJ1-1; no clear D gene. V was clipped by 2 bases and J by 2 bases, with 3 bases between them. Germline V lookup: CDR1 GTSNPN, CDR2 SVGIG (reference sequence). The CDR3 consists of 11 residues. CDR3 sequence reads: CAWSLNTEAFF. The DNA of the CDR3 is TGTGCCTGGAGTCTAAACACTGAAGCTTTCTTT.

V is TRBV10-3 and J is TRBJ1-2; 7 bases line up with TRBD1. From germline, CDR1 is ENHRY and CDR2 SYGVKD. The trim removed 3 bases at V and 2 bases at J, leaving 6 bases unmatched. There are 15 residues in the CDR3. The CDR3 nucleotides read TGTGCCATCAGTGACCAACCGACAGGGAACTATGGCTACACCTTC. Amino acid sequence: CAISDQPTGNYGYTF.

The V and J genes are TRBV6-1 and TRBJ1-6; 9 nucleotides match TRBD1. The germline V gene has CDR1 MNHNS and CDR2 SASEGT. The CDR3 contains 12 residues. J gave up 10 bases and V 6 bases, and 1 base lay outside the gene matches. This chain's CDR3 is CASRGQGSPLHF. CDR3 coding DNA: TGTGCCAGCAGGGGACAGGGATCACCCCTCCACTTT.

The chain employs TRBV7-2 and TRBJ1-2, with unresolved D. Between the trimmed V and J ends, which lost 5 bases and 7 bases, there was a span of 14 bases. The CDR3 has 13 amino acids. Germline V CDR1 and CDR2: SGHTA, FQGNSA. The CDR3 DNA sequence: TGTGCCAGCAGCCTAACGGAAGGAACTGGCTACACCTTC. This gives the protein CASSLTEGTGYTF.

The rearrangement links TRBV2 to TRBJ2-1; 13 bases align to TRBD2. The CDR3 runs 14 residues. Germline loops: CDR1 SNHLY, CDR2 FYNNEI. J lost 10 bases, V lost 8 bases, and 8 bases had no gene match. Written as DNA, the CDR3 is TGTGCCAGCGTCGGGGGACTAGCGGGGCCCGAGCAGTTCTTC. Translated, it gives CASVGGLAGPEQFF.

This clone was detected only a few times. This chain links TRBV19 with TRBJ1-1; D not certain. Germline V CDR1 and CDR2: LNHDA, SQIVND (reference sequence). This CDR3 contains 13 residues. Trimming took off 5 bases at V and 5 bases at J, with 12 bases between the two ends. The DNA of the CDR3 is TGTGCCAGTAGTCAACTGACTGAGACTGAAGCTTTCTTT. Residues: CASSQLTETEAFF.

The V and J genes are TRBV2 and TRBJ2-5, with D uncertain. This CDR3 spans 13 amino acids. Germline lookup yields CDR1 SNHLY and CDR2 FYNNEI. Deletions cut 1 base from V and 5 bases from J, with 8 bases between. This CDR3 is CASSEGRRETQYF. In DNA form, the CDR3 reads TGTGCCAGCAGTGAAGGAAGGCGCGAGACCCAGTACTTC.

The chain joins TRBV5-4 to TRBJ2-7; 9 positions agree with TRBD2. V shed 0 bases, J shed 2 bases, and the junction held 6 bases outside the gene matches. This CDR3 has 16 residues. Germline V gives CDR1 SGHNT, CDR2 YYREEE (reference sequence). CDR3 nucleotide sequence: TGTGCCAGCAGCTTGGCCTGGGCGGGGGGGACCTACGAGCAGTACTTC. It codes for CASSLAWAGGTYEQYF.

The CDR3, as DNA: TGTGCCAGCAGTGATCGACAGGGGGTTGACACTGAAGCTTTCTTT. Protein product: CASSDRQGVDTEAFF. The chain uses TRBV6-6 and TRBJ1-1, with 9 bases that match TRBD1. Germline V gene sequence: CDR1 MNHNY, CDR2 SVGAGI (reference sequence). V lost 5 bases, J lost 3 bases, and 7 bases stayed unmatched. The CDR3 is 15 residues long.

This chain connects TRBV14 to TRBJ2-4; TRBD1 might be the D (5 bases). V shed 0 bases and J shed 4 bases, with 13 bases lying between them. CDR3 length: 16 residues. CDR1 is SGHDN, CDR2 FVKESK, per germline. The CDR3 loop is CASSQDWGWGKNIQYF. The CDR3 DNA is TGTGCCAGCAGCCAAGATTGGGGCTGGGGTAAAAACATTCAGTACTTC.